This T cell receptor (beta chain) is drawn from a study of OX40 agonist ivuxolimab in advanced cancers. Turning to the study itself: Melanoma, hepatocellular carcinoma, head and neck or renal cell cancer occurred in dose-escalation patients.

Germline CDR1 is MNHEY and CDR2 is SMNVEV (reference sequence). Trimming pared 8 bases from V and 3 bases from J, leaving 14 bases between. This CDR3 region has 14 residues. Data came from immunoSEQ multiplex PCR; TCRdb stores just in-frame clones and leaves some out. The table lists around 40,000 clones, approximately 84% of them singletons. Excluded were patients having autoimmune disease history or systemic immunosuppression. The rearrangement links TRBV27 to TRBJ1-5; D perhaps matches TRBD1 (6 bases). The specimen comprised CD4+ or CD8+ T cells sorted from blood, sampled in a trial of the OX40 agonist ivuxolimab. The sequence was obtained from an adult with an advanced solid tumor such as melanoma, head and neck, liver or kidney cancer. This CDR3 is CASGGGQFNQPQHF. The CDR3 bases are TGTGCCAGCGGGGGGGGGCAGTTCAATCAGCCCCAGCATTTT.